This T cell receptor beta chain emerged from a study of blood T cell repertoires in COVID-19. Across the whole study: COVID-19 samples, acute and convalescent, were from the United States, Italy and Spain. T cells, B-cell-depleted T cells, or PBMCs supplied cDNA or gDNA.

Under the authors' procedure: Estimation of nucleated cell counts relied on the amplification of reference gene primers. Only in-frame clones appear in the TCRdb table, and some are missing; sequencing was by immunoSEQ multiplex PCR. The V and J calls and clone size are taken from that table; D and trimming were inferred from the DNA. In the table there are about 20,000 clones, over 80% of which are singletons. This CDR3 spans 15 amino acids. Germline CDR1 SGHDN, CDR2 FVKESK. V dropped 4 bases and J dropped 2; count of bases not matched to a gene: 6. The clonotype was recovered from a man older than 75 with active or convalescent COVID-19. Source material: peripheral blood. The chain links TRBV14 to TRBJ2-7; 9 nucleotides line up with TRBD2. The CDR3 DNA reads TGTGCCAGCAGCCTAGCGGGAGTGGGGGCCTACGAGCAGTACTTC. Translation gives CASSLAGVGAYEQYF.